These T cell receptor beta chains were read from a single sample in a study of blood T cell repertoires in COVID-19. The assay was immunoSEQ multiplex PCR, and TCRdb's table has in-frame clones only and misses some. The data hold 200,000 to 300,000 clones, with approximately 78% observed a single time. Input material: peripheral blood. These receptors came from a woman aged 55 to 70 with active or convalescent COVID-19. CDR3s include the opening cysteine and the closing phenylalanine or tryptophan. D genes are given only for firm matches. Clone size is not always given. Where it is, it says once, few, many or a class for expanded clones.

>TRBV10-3|.|.|TRBJ1-2
CALLDGNNYGYIF
TGTGCCCTTCTCGACGGGAACAACTATGGCTACATCTTC
>TRBV11-2|once|.|TRBJ2-5
CASSYSSETQYF
TGTGCCAGCAGCTATAGCTCGGAGACCCAGTACTTC
>TRBV28|.|.|TRBJ2-3
CASRTGGAGSDTQYF
TGTGCCAGCAGAACGGGGGGCGCAGGGTCAGATACGCAGTATTTT
>TRBV3-1/TRBV3-2|.|.|TRBJ1-1
CASSHTTGGNTEAFF
TGTGCCAGCAGCCACACTACCGGGGGGAACACTGAAGCTTTCTTT
>TRBV2|.|TRBD1|TRBJ1-1
CASREQGAKAFF
TGTGCCAGCAGGGAACAGGGGGCAAAAGCTTTCTTT
>TRBV7-8|.|.|TRBJ2-1
CASSHPPGHRQYKQFF
TGTGCCAGCTCCCACCCCCCGGGACACCGTCAATATAAGCAGTTCTTC
>TRBV27|.|TRBD1|TRBJ2-1
CASSAGGINEQFF
TGTGCCAGCTCGGCAGGGGGCATCAATGAGCAGTTCTTC
>TRBV9|few|.|TRBJ1-5
CASSVGPGGQPQHF
TGTGCCAGCAGCGTAGGGCCGGGAGGCCAGCCCCAGCATTTT
>TRBV6-6|once|TRBD1|TRBJ1-1
CASTQHRGGGSTEAFF
TGTGCCAGCACCCAACACAGGGGTGGAGGAAGCACTGAAGCTTTCTTT
>TRBV30|.|TRBD2|TRBJ2-5
CAWSAVWTSGGVETQYF
TGTGCCTGGAGTGCCGTTTGGACTAGCGGGGGGGTGGAGACCCAGTACTTC
>TRBV7-2|.|TRBD2|TRBJ2-5
CASSPRGSSGGHQTQYF
TGTGCCAGCAGCCCCCGCGGTAGTAGCGGGGGGCATCAGACCCAGTACTTC
>TRBV5-8|.|TRBD1|TRBJ2-1
CASSLGTGGRNEQFF
TGTGCCAGCAGCTTGGGGACAGGGGGGAGGAATGAGCAGTTCTTC
>TRBV2|.|TRBD2|TRBJ2-5
CASSTSGGEETQYF
TGTGCCAGCAGTACCAGCGGGGGGGAAGAGACCCAGTACTTC
>TRBV29-1|few|.|TRBJ1-2
CSVRTDTNYGYTF
TGCAGCGTTAGGACTGATACTAACTATGGCTACACCTTC
>TRBV5-1|.|.|TRBJ1-1
CASSFGGANTEAFF
TGCGCCAGCAGCTTCGGCGGGGCGAACACTGAAGCTTTCTTT
>TRBV7-6|.|TRBD2|TRBJ2-1
CASSLATGGWNEQFF
TGTGCCAGCAGCTTAGCGACCGGGGGGTGGAATGAGCAGTTCTTC
>TRBV9|.|.|TRBJ1-1
CASSVRTGGEAFF
TGTGCCAGCAGCGTCCGGACGGGGGGTGAAGCTTTCTTT
>TRBV7-2|.|TRBD1|TRBJ2-6
CASSSPGQNSGANVLTF
TGTGCCAGCAGCTCTCCGGGACAGAATTCTGGGGCCAACGTCCTGACTTTC
>TRBV15|.|TRBD2|TRBJ2-1
CATSREASGGMNEQFF
TGTGCCACCAGCAGAGAGGCTAGCGGGGGGATGAATGAGCAGTTCTTC
>TRBV29-1|.|TRBD1|TRBJ1-1
CSVAGGDAEAFF
TGCAGCGTGGCAGGGGGCGACGCTGAAGCTTTCTTT
>TRBV6-2/TRBV6-3|.|.|TRBJ1-1
CASSLTANTEAFF
TGTGCCAGCAGTTTGACAGCGAACACTGAAGCTTTCTTT
>TRBV7-9|.|.|TRBJ1-2
CASSSGIHSYGYTF
TGTGCCAGCAGCTCAGGTATTCATAGTTATGGCTACACCTTC
>TRBV2|.|.|TRBJ2-5
CASSEGPLGRYQETQYF
TGTGCCAGCAGTGAAGGGCCACTAGGGCGGTACCAAGAGACCCAGTACTTC
>TRBV21-1|once|.|TRBJ2-2
CASSKTGQDTGELFF
TGTGCCAGCAGCAAGACAGGGCAGGACACCGGGGAGCTGTTTTTT
>TRBV2|.|.|TRBJ1-6
CASSEVGRNSPLHF
TGTGCCAGCAGTGAAGTCGGGAGGAATTCACCCCTCCACTTT
>TRBV27|.|.|TRBJ1-3
CASSPGSGNTIYF
TGTGCCAGCAGTCCCGGCTCTGGAAACACCATATATTTT
>TRBV7-9|once|.|TRBJ2-5
CASSPPSKETQYF
TGTGCCAGCAGCCCCCCGTCTAAGGAGACCCAGTACTTC
>TRBV5-4|once|.|TRBJ2-3
CASTLRRGGPDTQYF
TGTGCCAGCACCCTCCGGCGCGGGGGCCCAGATACGCAGTATTTT
>TRBV9|.|.|TRBJ1-2
CASSVTMDSGYGYTF
TGTGCCAGCAGCGTAACAATGGACAGTGGCTATGGCTACACCTTC